This T cell receptor beta chain emerged from a study of shared T cell receptors in the human thymus. Method: immunoSEQ multiplex PCR; TCRdb's copy keeps in-frame clones and lacks some. The repertoire holds 650,000 to 950,000 clones, with over 75% as singletons. The V gene lost 0 bases and the J gene lost 2 bases, with 11 bases spanning the gap. Germline V gives CDR1 LNHNV, CDR2 YYDKDF (reference sequence). This CDR3 contains 15 residues. These sequences were also reported in another study, on human thymus T cells. In that study: Resections that were taken during corrective heart surgery supplied the thymus tissue. Thymic and blood repertoires appeared to show biased V and J gene usage.

The sample taken for sequencing was thymocytes. This TCR derives from a girl under three years old with a congenital heart defect. This chain uses TRBV15 with TRBJ2-7; the D gene is possibly TRBD1 (5 bases). The CDR3 coding sequence is TGTGCCACCAGCAGAGATGGGAACAGGCCCTACGAGCAGTACTTC. Its translation is CATSRDGNRPYEQYF.